Listed below are T cell receptor beta chains from one sample, sequenced in a study of blood T cell repertoires in COVID-19. Only in-frame clones appear in the TCRdb table, and some are missing; sequencing was by immunoSEQ multiplex PCR. The sample carries about 87,000 clones, over 80% recorded once. Specimen: peripheral blood. Receptors originate from a woman older than 75 with active or convalescent COVID-19. Each CDR3 is given with its conserved first and last residue.

TRBV6-6 CASSRSLWGDEQFF
TRBV6-6 CASSYSTRPGELFF
TRBV9 CASSAPAGGEQYF
TRBV3-1/TRBV3-2 CASSHGRGQRLNYGYTF
TRBV27 CASSRETQYF
TRBV19 CASSTFQGGSGANVLTF
TRBV3-1/TRBV3-2 CASSPSFSSGSTDTQYF
TRBV30 CAWSRLAGLYEQYF
TRBV5-1 CASSLGSAGEQFF
TRBV19 CASSMSLAGGNEQFF
TRBV24-1 CATSGRGQGEKLFF
TRBV9 CASSAEVTGYSPLHF
TRBV9 CASSGGQTNSPLHF
TRBV29-1 CSVTKRHGMDTEAFF
TRBV7-8 CASSLTSHVHINEQFF
TRBV7-2 CASSSGFRSYEQYF
TRBV7-2 CASSGLAGGYEQFF
TRBV12-3/TRBV12-4 CASSLGLLYEQYF
TRBV3-1/TRBV3-2 CASSHGIMNTEAFF
TRBV13 CASSLKESTDTQYF
TRBV5-1 CASSSDSIVGYTF
TRBV28 CASSLDRGREKLFF
TRBV11-2 CASSLEGLAGLAGLYNEQFF
TRBV2 CATRGQGNQPQHF
TRBV3-1/TRBV3-2 CASSQDPRGLRQYF
TRBV5-6 CASGTGLHTDTQYF
TRBV9 CASSVNPGVSYEQYF
TRBV5-6 CASSFGGDNEQFF
TRBV7-2 CASSLDFGGTGELFF
TRBV7-8 CASSRQGFEQYF
TRBV11-1 CASSFTGTQYGYTF
TRBV10-3 CAIRAGGNFGNTIYF
TRBV24-1 CATSAQGAGNQPQHF
TRBV18 CASSGSYEQYF
TRBV5-1 CASSQDKNTGELFF
TRBV7-2 CASSYWDTVLEQYF
TRBV9 CASSVSGGASYNEQFF
TRBV4-1 CASSQVWYNSNQPQHF
TRBV27 CASSWTGNQPQHF
TRBV7-3 CASSLTGVAGAYEQYF
TRBV7-2 CASSFRQMRTEAFF
TRBV6-2/TRBV6-3 CASRPMRRMGVELFF